This T cell receptor beta chain derives from a study of blood T cell repertoires in COVID-19. As for the study in general: COVID-19 samples from acute and convalescent phases originated in the United States, Italy and Spain.

Libraries were prepared by immunoSEQ multiplex PCR; TCRdb keeps only in-frame clonotypes and omits some of them. The data contain some 290,000 clones, about 85% of them singletons. The CDR3 extends over 17 amino acids. V was clipped by 1 base and J by 9 bases; unmatched bases: 11. Germline V CDR1 and CDR2: LNHDA, SQIVND (reference sequence). Sequenced input: peripheral blood. The origin of this receptor is a man younger than 35 with active or convalescent COVID-19. The genes are TRBV19 and TRBJ1-6; 8 nucleotides align to TRBD1. The CDR3 DNA reads as TGTGCCAGTAGTATAGCAATTTCCAGGGGGCTGGGTTCACCCCTCCACTTT. As protein: CASSIAISRGLGSPLHF.